Each of the 10 T cell receptor beta chains below was sequenced from the same sample in a study of beta chain features in type 1 diabetes. Reverse transcription of all isolated RNA meant that expressed TCRB transcripts were sequenced. Sequenced by immunoSEQ multiplex PCR; TCRdb stores in-frame clones only, minus some. The table includes fewer than 350,000 clones, around 7.3% detected once. Sequences were obtained from central memory CD4+ T cells from blood. The receptors were sampled from a woman between 18 and 30 years old in good health.

This clone turned up a few times. The V call is TRBV5-1, the J call TRBJ2-1; 9 nucleotides align to TRBD2. CDR1 and CDR2 (germline): SGHRS, YFSETQ. CDR3 length: 14 amino acids. The J segment lost 5 bases and the V segment lost 5 bases, leaving 5 bases of the junction unmatched. This chain's CDR3 is CASSVTSGNNEQFF. CDR3 DNA sequence: TGCGCCAGCAGTGTGACTAGCGGTAACAATGAGCAGTTCTTC.

This rearrangement joins TRBV5-4 to TRBJ2-7; possible D gene TRBD2, 5 bases. CDR1 is SGHNT and CDR2 is YYREEE in the germline V gene (reference sequence). The length of the CDR3 is 14 residues. Trimming shortened V by 0 bases and J by 5 bases, and 12 bases separated the two germline ends. CDR3 in amino acids: CASSLDRSGNEQYV. In nucleotides, the CDR3 is TGTGCCAGCAGCTTGGATAGGTCGGGGAACGAGCAGTACGTC.

The V gene is TRBV27, the J gene TRBJ1-1; D not certain. Germline V CDR1 and CDR2: MNHEY, SMNVEV (reference sequence). The V end was cut by 3 bases, the J end by 6 bases, with 11 bases between. This CDR3 comprises 13 residues. The CDR3 spells CASSFRSGPEAFF. The CDR3, as DNA: TGTGCCAGCAGTTTTAGGTCAGGCCCTGAAGCTTTCTTT.

The J gene is TRBJ1-4, the V gene TRBV28; perhaps TRBD1 as D (6 bases). With 10 bases removed from V and 3 bases from J, the gap between germline ends came to 18 bases. Germline values: CDR1 MDHEN, CDR2 SYDVKM. CDR3 size: 15 residues. Here the CDR3 DNA reads TGTGCCATCAAACAGGGAGGGGGACCTAATGAAAAACTGTTTTTT. Amino acids: CAIKQGGGPNEKLFF. The variable domain in full, with the rest retrieved from reference TRBV28 and TRBJ1-4, is DVKVTQSSRYLVKRTGEKVFLECVQDMDHENMFWYRQDPGLGLRLIYFSYDVKMKEKGDIPEGYSVSREKKERFSLILESASTNQTSMYLCAIKQGGGPNEKLFFGSGTQLSVL.

There are many counts of this clone. CDR3 sequence reads: CASSDSGSGDEQFF. CDR3 bases: TGTGCCAGCAGCGACAGCGGGAGTGGGGATGAGCAGTTCTTC. The chain joins TRBV7-3 to TRBJ2-1; TRBD2 agrees at 8 bases. There are 14 residues in the CDR3. Trimming at V came to 5 bases and at J to 8 bases, leaving 8 bases not matched to a gene. CDR1 and CDR2 from the germline V gene are SGHTA and FQGTGA.

Points on this clone: With a far larger clone one base away, a read error is the likely cause. The V call is TRBV7-3, the J call TRBJ1-1, with D unresolved. CDR3 length equals 14 residues. Germline V lookup: CDR1 SGHTA, CDR2 FQGTGA. V was shortened by 0 bases and J by 1 base, with 6 bases between the two germline ends. CDR3 sequence (DNA): TGTGCCAGCAGCTTAACCCCGGGGAACACTGAAGCTTTCTTT. This encodes CASSLTPGNTEAFF.

The rearrangement uses TRBV7-2 and TRBJ2-7; 7 bases align to TRBD1. This CDR3 has 14 amino acids. The germline V gene has CDR1 SGHTA and CDR2 FQGNSA. V shed 1 base, J shed 3 bases, and the junction held 3 bases outside the gene matches. CDR3 coding DNA: TGTGCCAGCAGCTTAGTGGCAGGGGGCTACGAGCAGTACGTC. Translating it yields CASSLVAGGYEQYV.

This clone was observed many times. The J gene is TRBJ2-3, the V gene TRBV7-2, with TRBD2 matching 7 bases. The CDR3 consists of 16 residues. Looked up from germline, CDR1 is SGHTA and CDR2 is FQGNSA. V trimming: 5 bases; J trimming: 2 bases; junction bases outside the gene matches: 10. The CDR3 is CASSPRTRANTDTQYF. CDR3 DNA sequence: TGTGCCAGCAGCCCGAGGACTAGGGCGAACACAGATACGCAGTATTTT.

J is TRBJ2-5 and V is TRBV9; D might be TRBD1 (6 bases). Per germline, CDR1 SGDLS and CDR2 YYNGEE. The germline V and J ends were trimmed by 4 bases and 1 base, with 20 bases remaining between them. The CDR3 runs 17 residues. The CDR3 spells CASSLRGGEGFQETQYF. The CDR3 coding sequence is TGTGCCAGCAGCCTTAGAGGGGGAGAAGGCTTCCAAGAGACCCAGTACTTC.

The genes are TRBV9 and TRBJ2-1; 15 positions match TRBD2. V shed 2 bases, J shed 6 bases, and the junction held 9 bases outside the gene matches. Germline V gives CDR1 SGDLS, CDR2 YYNGEE. This CDR3 has 18 residues. The DNA of the CDR3 is TGTGCCAGCAGCGTCGGGACTAGCGGGAGGACGGGATTCAATGAGCAGTTCTTC. The encoded protein is CASSVGTSGRTGFNEQFF.